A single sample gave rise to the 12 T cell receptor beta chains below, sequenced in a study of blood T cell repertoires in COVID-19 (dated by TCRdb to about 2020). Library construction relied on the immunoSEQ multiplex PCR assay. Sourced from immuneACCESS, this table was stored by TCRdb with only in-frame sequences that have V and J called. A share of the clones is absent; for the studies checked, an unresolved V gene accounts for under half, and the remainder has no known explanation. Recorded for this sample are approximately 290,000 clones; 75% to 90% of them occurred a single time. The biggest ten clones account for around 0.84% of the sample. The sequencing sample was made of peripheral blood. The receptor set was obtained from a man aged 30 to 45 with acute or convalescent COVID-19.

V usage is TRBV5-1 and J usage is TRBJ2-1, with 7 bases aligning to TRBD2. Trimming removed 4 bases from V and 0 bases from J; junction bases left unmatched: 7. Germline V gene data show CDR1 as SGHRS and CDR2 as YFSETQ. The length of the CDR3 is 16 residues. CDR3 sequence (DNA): TGCGCCAGCAGCGCGGGGGACTGGAGCTCCTACAATGAGCAGTTCTTC. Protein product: CASSAGDWSSYNEQFF.

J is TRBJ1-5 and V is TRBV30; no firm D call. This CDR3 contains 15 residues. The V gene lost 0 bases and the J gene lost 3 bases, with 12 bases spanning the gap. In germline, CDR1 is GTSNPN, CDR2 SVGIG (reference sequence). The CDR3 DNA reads TGTGCCTGGAGTGTACAAACGGGGAACAATCAGCCCCAGCATTTT. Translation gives CAWSVQTGNNQPQHF. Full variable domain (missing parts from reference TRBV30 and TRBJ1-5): SQTIHQWPATLVQPVGSPLSLECTVEGTSNPNLYWYRQAAGRGLQLLFYSVGIGQISSEVPQNLSASRPQDRQFILSSKKLLLSDSGFYLCAWSVQTGNNQPQHFGDGTRLSIL.

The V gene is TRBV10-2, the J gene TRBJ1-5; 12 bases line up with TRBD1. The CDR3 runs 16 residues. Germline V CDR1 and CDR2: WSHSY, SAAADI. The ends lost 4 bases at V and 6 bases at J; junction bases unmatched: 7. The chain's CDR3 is CASSGRDRGLGQPQHF. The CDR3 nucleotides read TGCGCCAGCAGTGGTCGGGACAGGGGGCTTGGTCAGCCCCAGCATTTT.

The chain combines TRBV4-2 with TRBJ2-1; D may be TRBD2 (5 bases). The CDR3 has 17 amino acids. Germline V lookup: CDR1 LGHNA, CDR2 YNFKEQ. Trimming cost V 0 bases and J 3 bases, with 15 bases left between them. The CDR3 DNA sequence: TGTGCCAGCAGCCAAGATACGGGGTTAATTTACTACAATGAGCAGTTCTTC. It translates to CASSQDTGLIYYNEQFF.

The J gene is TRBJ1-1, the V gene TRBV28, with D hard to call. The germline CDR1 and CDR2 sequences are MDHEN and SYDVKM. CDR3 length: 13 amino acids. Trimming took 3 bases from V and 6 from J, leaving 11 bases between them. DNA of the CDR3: TGTGCCAGCAGTTTTAGAGCGAGAGCTGAAGCTTTCTTT. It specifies CASSFRARAEAFF.

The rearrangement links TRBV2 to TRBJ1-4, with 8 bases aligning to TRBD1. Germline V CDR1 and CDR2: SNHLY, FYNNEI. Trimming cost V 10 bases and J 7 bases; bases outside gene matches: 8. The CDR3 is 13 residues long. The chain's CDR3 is CATGDRLPEKLFF. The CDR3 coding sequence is TGTGCCACCGGGGACAGGCTCCCTGAAAAACTGTTTTTT.

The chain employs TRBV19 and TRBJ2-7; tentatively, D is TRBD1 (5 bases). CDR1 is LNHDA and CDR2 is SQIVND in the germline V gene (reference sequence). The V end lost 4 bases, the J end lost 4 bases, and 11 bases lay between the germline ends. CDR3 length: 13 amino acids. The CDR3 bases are TGTGCCAGTAGTACAAGGGGCCAATACGAGCAGTACTTC. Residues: CASSTRGQYEQYF.

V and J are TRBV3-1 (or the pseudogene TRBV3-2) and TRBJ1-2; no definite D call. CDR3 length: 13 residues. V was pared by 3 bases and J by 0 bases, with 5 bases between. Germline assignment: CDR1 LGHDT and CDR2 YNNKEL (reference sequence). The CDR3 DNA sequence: TGTGCCAGCAGCCATAGAACTAACTATGGCTACACCTTC. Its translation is CASSHRTNYGYTF.

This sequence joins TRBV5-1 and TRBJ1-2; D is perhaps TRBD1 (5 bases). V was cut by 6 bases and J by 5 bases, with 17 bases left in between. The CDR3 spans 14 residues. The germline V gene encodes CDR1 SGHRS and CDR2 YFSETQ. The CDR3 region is CASKVDVGGYGYTF. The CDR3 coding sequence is TGCGCCAGCAAGGTGGACGTGGGGGGATATGGCTACACCTTC.

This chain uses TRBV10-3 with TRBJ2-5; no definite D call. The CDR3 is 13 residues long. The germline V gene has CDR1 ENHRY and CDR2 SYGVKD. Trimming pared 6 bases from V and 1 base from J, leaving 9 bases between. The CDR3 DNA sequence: TGTGCCATCAGCCAGAAATTCCAAGAGACCCAGTACTTC. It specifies CAISQKFQETQYF.

The CDR3 sequence: CASRGQGVQPQHF. For the CDR3, the DNA is TGTGCCAGCAGGGGACAGGGGGTTCAGCCCCAGCATTTT. The J gene is TRBJ1-5, the V gene TRBV28; 11 nucleotides agree with TRBD1. V lost 6 bases, J lost 6 bases, and 1 base stayed unmatched. The CDR3 totals 13 residues. The germline V gene has CDR1 MDHEN and CDR2 SYDVKM. The whole variable domain, remainder taken from reference TRBV28 and TRBJ1-5, is DVKVTQSSRYLVKRTGEKVFLECVQDMDHENMFWYRQDPGLGLRLIYFSYDVKMKEKGDIPEGYSVSREKKERFSLILESASTNQTSMYLCASRGQGVQPQHFGDGTRLSIL.

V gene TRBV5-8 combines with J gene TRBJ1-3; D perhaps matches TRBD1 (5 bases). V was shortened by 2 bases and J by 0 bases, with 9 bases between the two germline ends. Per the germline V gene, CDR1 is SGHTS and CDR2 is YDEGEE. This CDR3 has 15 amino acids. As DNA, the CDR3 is TGTGCCAGCAGCTTAGGACAATCCTCTGGAAACACCATATATTTT. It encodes CASSLGQSSGNTIYF.